Sequencing of this T cell receptor (beta chain) was carried out in a study of T-cell reconstitution after alpha-beta-depleted transplantation in children. Findings and limits, study-wide: It was newly produced T cells that mostly accounted for T-cell counts and diversity one year after transplant. There were some patients whose high TCRbeta diversity at day 60 came from surviving recipient T cells and thymic progenitors. Expanded graft clones, several hundred of them, were reportedly the source of alpha-beta T cells about two months after transplant.

As regards this clonotype: Its antigen is unknown.

This CDR3 has 13 residues. V was cut by 4 bases and J by 4 bases, with 10 bases left in between. The germline V gene has CDR1 SGHRS and CDR2 YFSETQ. The TCRbeta library was prepared with unique molecular identifiers. MiXCR, applied by TCRdb to the PCR reads, yields one record per CDR3 protein. Of 350,000 to 500,000 distinct CDR3 sequences in the sample, over 40% are singletons; the top ten hold 27%. The sample consisted of PBMCs, taken before TCRalphabeta/CD19-depleted stem cell transplant. J is TRBJ2-3 and V is TRBV5-1; weak D call: TRBD2 (5 bases). The clonotype originates from a girl aged 2 to 10 with aplastic anemia, due to receive a stem cell transplant. CDR3 DNA sequence: TGCGCCAGCAGCCCGGGGAGCGCAGATACGCAGTATTTT. It yields the protein CASSPGSADTQYF.